This passage covers 18 T cell receptor beta chains from one sample sequenced in a study of T-cell memory formation after mild COVID-19. TCRdb re-derived calls from the 5' RACE reads in MiXCR, one entry per CDR3 protein. This sample has about 290,000 distinct CDR3 sequences, with 15% found just once. Specimen: PBMCs or a T cell subset sorted from them (not recorded which). These TCRs come from a man younger than 35 who had mild COVID-19 (a few samples of this study predate the infection). Cell type and time point are not known.

On this clonotype: With a much larger clone just one base away, this may be a read error. The rearrangement uses TRBV5-1 and TRBJ2-5; tentatively, D is TRBD1 (5 bases). CDR3 length: 14 amino acids. Germline V gene data show CDR1 as SGHRS and CDR2 as YFSETQ. CDR3 amino acids: CASSFQGDQEPQYF. DNA of the CDR3: TGCGCCAGCAGCTTCCAAGGGGATCAAGAGCCCCAGTACTTC.

CDR3: CSALPTHDRAFGQYF. In DNA, the CDR3 is TGCAGTGCTCTCCCTACCCATGACAGGGCGTTTGGGCAGTACTTC. The chain recombines TRBV20-1 with TRBJ2-7, with TRBD1 identical over 7 bases. Per the germline V gene, CDR1 is DFQATT and CDR2 is SNEGSKA (reference sequence). J was trimmed by 9 bases and V by 5 bases; bases with no gene match: 19. This CDR3 is 15 amino acids long.

The chain recombines TRBV12-3 or TRBV12-4 with TRBJ2-7; 10 nucleotides match TRBD1. Trimming at V came to 6 bases and at J to 4 bases, leaving 9 bases not matched to a gene. There are 15 residues in the CDR3. CDR3: CASRNLRDRGYEQYF. For the CDR3, the DNA is TGTGCCAGCAGAAATCTCCGGGACAGGGGATACGAGCAGTACTTC.

This clonotype was picked up a small number of times. The chain employs TRBV25-1 and TRBJ2-2, with 8 positions matching TRBD1. This CDR3 spans 13 amino acids. V lost 7 bases and J lost 5; bases outside the gene matches: 3. The germline gives CDR1 MGHDK, CDR2 SYGVNS. The CDR3 DNA follows: TGTGCCAGCACCAGGGGGCTGACCGGGGAGCTGTTTTTT. Encoded protein: CASTRGLTGELFF.

Only a few counts were recorded for this clonotype. The CDR3 sequence: CASSQLQGTSYEQYF. In DNA, the CDR3 is TGCGCCAGCAGCCAACTACAGGGGACCTCCTACGAGCAGTACTTC. The rearrangement links TRBV4-1 to TRBJ2-7; 7 nucleotides agree with TRBD1. The germline V gene has CDR1 MGHRA and CDR2 YSYEKL. The CDR3 sequence is 15 residues long. The J segment lost 0 bases and the V segment lost 2 bases, leaving 4 bases of the junction unmatched.

This clonotype occurred a few times. The chain employs TRBV29-1 and TRBJ1-1; TRBD1 matches 9 bases. The CDR3 consists of 10 residues. Germline lookup yields CDR1 SQVTM and CDR2 ANQGSEA. CDR3 region: CTGQGTEAFF. The CDR3 DNA is TGCACCGGACAGGGGACTGAAGCTTTCTTT.

This rearrangement joins TRBV7-6 to TRBJ1-1; TRBD1 matches at 10 bases. This CDR3 has 16 amino acids. V gave up 1 base and J gave up 3 bases; unmatched junction bases: 5. CDR1 is SGHVS, CDR2 FNYEAQ, per germline. This CDR3 reads CASSLGRTGGDTEAFF. The CDR3 nucleotides are TGTGCCAGCAGCTTAGGAAGGACAGGGGGGGACACTGAAGCTTTCTTT. The whole variable domain, filled in from reference TRBV7-6 and TRBJ1-1, reads GAGVSQSPRYKVTKRGQDVALRCDPISGHVSLYWYRQALGQGPEFLTYFNYEAQQDKSGLPNDRFSAERPEGSISTLTIQRTEQRDSAMYRCASSLGRTGGDTEAFFGQGTRLTVV.

This clonotype was counted at least ten times. The CDR3 protein is CASSGGLLTDTQYF. In DNA, the CDR3 is TGTGCCAGCAGCGGTGGGCTCCTCACAGATACGCAGTATTTT. The rearrangement uses TRBV9 and TRBJ2-3; no definite D call. Germline V CDR1 and CDR2: SGDLS, YYNGEE. CDR3 size: 14 residues. V was trimmed by 3 bases and J by 2 bases, leaving 10 bases between them.

This clonotype came up a few times. The genes are TRBV18 and TRBJ2-5, with D perhaps matching TRBD2 (7 bases). Trimming removed 2 bases at V and 2 bases at J, with 12 bases between. The germline gives CDR1 KGHSH, CDR2 LQKENI. This CDR3 region has 15 residues. As DNA, the CDR3 is TGTGCCAGCTCACCATTCGGGGGGCCACAAGAGACCCAGTACTTC. This encodes CASSPFGGPQETQYF.

This clonotype was seen repeatedly, ten times or more. This chain connects TRBV20-1 to TRBJ1-5, with D possibly matching TRBD1 (5 bases). CDR1 and CDR2 from the germline V gene are DFQATT and SNEGSKA (reference sequence). The V end lost 5 bases, the J end lost 2 bases, and 13 bases lay between the germline ends. CDR3 length: 14 amino acids. CDR3 nucleotides: TGCAGTGCTCCTCGGGGCGCGGGCAATCAGCCCCAGCATTTT. Protein: CSAPRGAGNQPQHF.

The chain links TRBV20-1 to TRBJ1-2, with 9 bases identical to TRBD1. Germline trimming cut 5 bases from V and 8 bases from J; bases unmatched to any gene: 9. Germline-derived CDR1 and CDR2 are DFQATT and SNEGSKA (reference sequence). The CDR3 is 13 amino acids. The DNA of the CDR3 is TGCAGTGCTTGGGGACAGGGAAGAGAAGGCTACACCTTC. Residues: CSAWGQGREGYTF.

This chain links TRBV7-2 with TRBJ2-6, with TRBD1 identical over 7 bases. The junction had 6 bases not matched to a gene; V was cut back by 5 bases and J by 2 bases. Germline V lookup: CDR1 SGHTA, CDR2 FQGNSA. This CDR3 is 16 amino acids long. The CDR3 nucleotides are TGTGCCAGCAGCACCACAGGGACAGCTGGGGCCAACGTCCTGACTTTC. As protein: CASSTTGTAGANVLTF.

The chain couples TRBV4-2 to TRBJ1-2, with D unclear. Germline V gene data show CDR1 as LGHNA and CDR2 as YNFKEQ. The CDR3 runs to 15 residues. V was shortened by 4 bases and J by 2 bases, with 14 bases between the two germline ends. The CDR3 DNA reads TGTGCCAGCAGCCCCACTAGCACAGAAAACTATGGCTACACCTTC. It translates to CASSPTSTENYGYTF.

This clonotype was seen a handful of times. V is TRBV4-1 and J is TRBJ1-1, with D possibly TRBD1 on 5 matching bases. V was shortened by 7 bases and J by 11 bases, with 14 bases between the two germline ends. Germline CDR1 and CDR2: MGHRA and YSYEKL. The CDR3 runs to 11 residues. CDR3 coding DNA: TGCGCCAGCACGGGACGGGGCTTGGCTTTCTTT. It codes for CASTGRGLAFF.

The chain joins TRBV5-1 to TRBJ2-5; TRBD2 is a possible D gene (6 bases). CDR3 length: 16 amino acids. With 3 bases removed from V and 1 base from J, the gap between germline ends came to 16 bases. Germline V lookup: CDR1 SGHRS, CDR2 YFSETQ. In DNA, the CDR3 is TGCGCCAGCAGCTCGGGTGTGGGCGGGGTCCAAGAGACCCAGTACTTC. Translating gives CASSSGVGGVQETQYF.

This chain uses TRBV29-1 with TRBJ2-3; D is perhaps TRBD1 or TRBD2 (5 bases each). CDR1 and CDR2 from the germline V gene are SQVTM and ANQGSEA. The ends were cut back, 4 bases at V and 6 bases at J, with 11 bases in the middle. This CDR3 spans 12 amino acids. The CDR3 DNA sequence: TGCAGCGTTGCGGCTCGGGGCGATACGCAGTATTTT. Translated, it gives CSVAARGDTQYF.

The chain uses TRBV18 and TRBJ2-3; no reliable D call. The V gene lost 3 bases and the J gene lost 0 bases, with 10 bases spanning the gap. Per the germline V gene, CDR1 is KGHSH and CDR2 is LQKENI. The CDR3 is made up of 15 amino acids. This CDR3 reads CASSPEYLSTDTQYF. Here the CDR3 DNA reads TGTGCCAGCTCACCGGAGTACTTGAGCACAGATACGCAGTATTTT.

This clonotype was detected a few times. V and J are TRBV12-3 or TRBV12-4 and TRBJ2-2; a weak D match, TRBD1 (5 bases). V gave up 2 bases and J gave up 7 bases, with 11 bases separating them. The CDR3 extends over 14 amino acids. The CDR3 sequence: CASSLKTAFGELFF. CDR3 coding DNA: TGTGCCAGCAGTTTAAAGACAGCTTTCGGGGAGCTGTTTTTT.